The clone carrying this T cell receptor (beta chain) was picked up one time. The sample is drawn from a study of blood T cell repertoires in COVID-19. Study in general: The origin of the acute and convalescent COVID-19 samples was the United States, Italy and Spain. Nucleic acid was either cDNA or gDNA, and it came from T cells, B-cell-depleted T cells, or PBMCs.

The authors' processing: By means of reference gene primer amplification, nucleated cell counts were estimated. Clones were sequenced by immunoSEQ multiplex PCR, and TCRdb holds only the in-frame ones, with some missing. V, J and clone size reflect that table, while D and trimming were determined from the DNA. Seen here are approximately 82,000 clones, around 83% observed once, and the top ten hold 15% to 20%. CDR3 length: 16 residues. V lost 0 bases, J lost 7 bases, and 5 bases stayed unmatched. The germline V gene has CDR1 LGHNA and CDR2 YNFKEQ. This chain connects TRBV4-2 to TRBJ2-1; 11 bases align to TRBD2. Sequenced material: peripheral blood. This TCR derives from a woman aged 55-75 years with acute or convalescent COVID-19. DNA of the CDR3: TGTGCCAGCAGCCAAGAACTAGCGGGAGTGGGGAATGAGCAGTTCTTC. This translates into CASSQELAGVGNEQFF.